Included here is one T cell receptor (beta chain) sequence, with context. The antigen is not known. Germline CDR1 reads MNHNY; CDR2 reads SVGAGI (reference sequence). V was shortened by 5 bases and J by 0 bases, with 16 bases between the two germline ends. The CDR3 has 17 amino acids. The data belong to a study of T cell repertoires in cytomegalovirus infection. Looking at the study overall: Shared public TCR beta signatures pointed to both CMV infection and a matching HLA type.

A single record per CDR3 protein comes from TCRdb applying MiXCR to the reads. The sample lists almost 550,000 distinct CDR3 sequences, about 15% occurring once. Study outcomes and limitations: The study found HLA-C-restricted CMV-specific TCR beta clonotypes dominating the ex vivo response.

The receptor was isolated from a human donor in good health (CMV status not recorded). Some clones in this sample may be carry-over from other donors' samples. The specimen was CD8+ T cells from PBMCs. The rearrangement uses TRBV6-6 and TRBJ1-4; D gene unclear. The CDR3 loop reads CASSLTLASATNEKLFF. CDR3 DNA sequence: TGTGCCAGCAGTCTGACGCTCGCCTCTGCAACTAATGAAAAACTGTTTTTT.